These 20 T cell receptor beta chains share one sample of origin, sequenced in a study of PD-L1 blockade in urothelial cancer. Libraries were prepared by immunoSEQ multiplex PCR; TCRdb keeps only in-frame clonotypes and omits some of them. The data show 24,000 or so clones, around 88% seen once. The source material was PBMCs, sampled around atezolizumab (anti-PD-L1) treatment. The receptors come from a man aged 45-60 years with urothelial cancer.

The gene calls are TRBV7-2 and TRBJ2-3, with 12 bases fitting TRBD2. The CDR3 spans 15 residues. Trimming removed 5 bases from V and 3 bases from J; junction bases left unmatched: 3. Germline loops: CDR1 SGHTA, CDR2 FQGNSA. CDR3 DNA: TGTGCCAGCAGCCTTACTAGCGGGAGGACAGATACGCAGTATTTT. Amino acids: CASSLTSGRTDTQYF.

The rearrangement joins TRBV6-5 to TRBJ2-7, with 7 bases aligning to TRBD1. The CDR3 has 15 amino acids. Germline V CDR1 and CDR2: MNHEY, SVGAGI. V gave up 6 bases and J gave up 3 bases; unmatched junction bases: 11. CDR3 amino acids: CASRLQGKFGYEQYF. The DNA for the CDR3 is TGTGCCAGCAGACTACAGGGGAAGTTCGGCTACGAGCAGTACTTC.

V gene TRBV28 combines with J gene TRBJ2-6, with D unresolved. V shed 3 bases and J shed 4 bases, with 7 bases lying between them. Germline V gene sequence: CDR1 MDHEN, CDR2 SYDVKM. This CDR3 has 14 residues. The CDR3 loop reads CASSFYLGANVLTF. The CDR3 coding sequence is TGTGCCAGCAGTTTCTATCTGGGGGCCAACGTCCTGACTTTC. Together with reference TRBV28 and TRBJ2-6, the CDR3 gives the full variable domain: DVKVTQSSRYLVKRTGEKVFLECVQDMDHENMFWYRQDPGLGLRLIYFSYDVKMKEKGDIPEGYSVSREKKERFSLILESASTNQTSMYLCASSFYLGANVLTFGAGSRLTVL.

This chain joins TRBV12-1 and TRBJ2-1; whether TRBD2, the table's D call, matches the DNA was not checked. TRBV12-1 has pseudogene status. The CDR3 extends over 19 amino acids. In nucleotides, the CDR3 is TGTGCCAGCAGCACTGAACGACTAGCGGGGGTCCACTCCTACAATGAGCAGTTCTTC. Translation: CASSTERLAGVHSYNEQFF.

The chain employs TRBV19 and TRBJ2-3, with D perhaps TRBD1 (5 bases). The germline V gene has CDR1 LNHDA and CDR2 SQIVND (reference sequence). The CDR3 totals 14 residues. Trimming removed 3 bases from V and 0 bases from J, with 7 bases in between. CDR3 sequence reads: CASSIGQSTDTQYF. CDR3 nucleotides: TGTGCCAGTAGTATCGGACAAAGCACAGATACGCAGTATTTT.

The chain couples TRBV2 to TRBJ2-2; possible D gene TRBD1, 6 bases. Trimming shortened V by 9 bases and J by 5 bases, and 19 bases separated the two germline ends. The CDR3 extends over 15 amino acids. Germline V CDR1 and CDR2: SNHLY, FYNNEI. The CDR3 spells CASASVHRVTGELFF. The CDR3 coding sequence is TGTGCCAGTGCTTCAGTCCACAGGGTTACCGGGGAGCTGTTTTTT.

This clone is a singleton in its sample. DNA of the CDR3: TGTGCCAGCAGTTCACCGGGGATGAACACTGAAGCTTTCTTT. Its translation is CASSSPGMNTEAFF. V gene TRBV27 combines with J gene TRBJ1-1; the D is unclear. The CDR3 length is 14 residues. Germline CDR1 reads MNHEY; CDR2 reads SMNVEV (reference sequence). The V and J ends lost 4 bases and 0 bases respectively, with 9 bases between them.

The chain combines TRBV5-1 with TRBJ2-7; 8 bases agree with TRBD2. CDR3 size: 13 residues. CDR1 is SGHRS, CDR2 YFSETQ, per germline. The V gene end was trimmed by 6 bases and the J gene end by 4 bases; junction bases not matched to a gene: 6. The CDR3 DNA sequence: TGCGCCAGCACACTAGCGGCCGGTTACGAGCAGTACTTC. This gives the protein CASTLAAGYEQYF.

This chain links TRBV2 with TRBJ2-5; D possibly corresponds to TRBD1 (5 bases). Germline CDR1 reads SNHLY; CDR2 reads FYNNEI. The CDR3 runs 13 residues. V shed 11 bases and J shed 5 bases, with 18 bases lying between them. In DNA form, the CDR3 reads TGTGCCGGCGCTACAGGTATCTGGGAGACCCAGTACTTC. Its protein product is CAGATGIWETQYF.

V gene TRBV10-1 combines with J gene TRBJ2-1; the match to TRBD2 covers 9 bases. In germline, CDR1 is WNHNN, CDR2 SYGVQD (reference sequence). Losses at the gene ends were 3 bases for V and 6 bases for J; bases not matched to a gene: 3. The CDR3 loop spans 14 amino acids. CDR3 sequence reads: CASSEAGGGNEQFF. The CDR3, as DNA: TGCGCCAGCAGTGAAGCGGGGGGTGGCAATGAGCAGTTCTTC.

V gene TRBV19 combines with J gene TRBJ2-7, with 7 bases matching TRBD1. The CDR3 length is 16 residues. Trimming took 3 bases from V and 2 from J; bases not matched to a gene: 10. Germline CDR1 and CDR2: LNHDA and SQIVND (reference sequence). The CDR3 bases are TGTGCCAGTAGTATCTCCTCCGGGACAGAGACCTACGAGCAGTACTTC. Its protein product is CASSISSGTETYEQYF.

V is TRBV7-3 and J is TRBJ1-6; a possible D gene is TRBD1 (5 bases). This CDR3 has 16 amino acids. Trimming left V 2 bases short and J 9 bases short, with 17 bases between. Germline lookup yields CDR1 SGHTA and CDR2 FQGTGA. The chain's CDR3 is CASSLGQGSLSSPLHF. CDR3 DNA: TGTGCCAGCAGCTTAGGGCAGGGAAGTCTCTCTTCACCCCTCCACTTT.

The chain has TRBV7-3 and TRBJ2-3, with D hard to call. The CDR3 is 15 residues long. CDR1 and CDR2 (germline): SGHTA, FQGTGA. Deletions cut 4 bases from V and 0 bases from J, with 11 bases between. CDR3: CASSSPGTSTDTQYF. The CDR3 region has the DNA TGTGCCAGCAGCTCCCCAGGCACTAGCACAGATACGCAGTATTTT.

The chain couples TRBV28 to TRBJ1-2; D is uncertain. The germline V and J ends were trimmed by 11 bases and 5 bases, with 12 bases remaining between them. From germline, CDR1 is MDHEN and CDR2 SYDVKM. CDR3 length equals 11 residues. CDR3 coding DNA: TGTGCCTTGAATCGGGAGTATGGCTACACCTTC. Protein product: CALNREYGYTF.

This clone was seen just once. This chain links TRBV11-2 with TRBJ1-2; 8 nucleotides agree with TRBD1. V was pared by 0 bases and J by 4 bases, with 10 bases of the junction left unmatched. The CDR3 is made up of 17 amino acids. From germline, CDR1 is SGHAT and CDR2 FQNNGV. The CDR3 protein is CASSLDLDRARFYGYTF. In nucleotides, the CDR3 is TGTGCCAGCAGCTTAGATCTGGACAGGGCCCGCTTCTATGGCTACACCTTC.

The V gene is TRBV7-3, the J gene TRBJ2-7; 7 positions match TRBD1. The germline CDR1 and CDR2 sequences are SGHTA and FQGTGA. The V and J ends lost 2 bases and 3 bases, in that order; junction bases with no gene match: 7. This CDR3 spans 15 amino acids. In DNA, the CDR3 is TGTGCCAGCAGCTTACTACCGGGACAGATCTACGAGCAGTACTTC. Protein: CASSLLPGQIYEQYF.

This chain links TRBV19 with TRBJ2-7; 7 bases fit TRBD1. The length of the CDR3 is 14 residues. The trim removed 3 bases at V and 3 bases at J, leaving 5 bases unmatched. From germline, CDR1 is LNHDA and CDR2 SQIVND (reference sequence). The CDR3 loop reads CASSIYRGHYEQYF. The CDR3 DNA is TGTGCCAGTAGTATTTACAGGGGACACTACGAGCAGTACTTC.

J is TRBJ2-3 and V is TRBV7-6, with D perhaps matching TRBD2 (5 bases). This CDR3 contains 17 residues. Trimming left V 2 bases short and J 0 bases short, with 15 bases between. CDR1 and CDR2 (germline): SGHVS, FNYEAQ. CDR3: CASSLLVSATSTDTQYF. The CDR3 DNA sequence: TGTGCCAGCAGCTTATTAGTTAGCGCCACTAGCACAGATACGCAGTATTTT.

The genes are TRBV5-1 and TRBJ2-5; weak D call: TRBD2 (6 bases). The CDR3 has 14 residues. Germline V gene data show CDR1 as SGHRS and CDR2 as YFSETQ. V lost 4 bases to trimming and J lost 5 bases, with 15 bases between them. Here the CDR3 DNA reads TGCGCCAGCAGCCTCTCGGCTAGCGAGGAGACCCAGTACTTC. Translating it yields CASSLSASEETQYF.

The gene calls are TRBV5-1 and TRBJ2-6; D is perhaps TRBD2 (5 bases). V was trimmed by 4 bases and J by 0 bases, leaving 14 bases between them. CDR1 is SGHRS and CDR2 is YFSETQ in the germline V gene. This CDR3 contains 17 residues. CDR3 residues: CASSPRGKPSGANVLTF. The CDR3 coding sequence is TGCGCCAGCAGCCCCCGAGGGAAACCCTCTGGGGCCAACGTCCTGACTTTC.